This is a list of T cell receptor beta chains from one sample in a study of T cell responses to AZD1222 COVID-19 vaccine. Data came from immunoSEQ multiplex PCR; TCRdb stores just in-frame clones and leaves some out. The sample includes about 82,000 clones, roughly 90% of them seen just once. The sequenced sample was peripheral blood, obtained on day 0 of AZD1222 vaccination. These receptors were taken from an adult in good health. Both conserved end residues are part of each CDR3. The order of the fields is V gene, CDR3 length, clone size, D gene, J gene, CDR3 protein, CDR3 DNA. The D gene is left open where the match is weak. Not all rows give a size; the values are once, few, many and, for expanded clones, a class.

V: TRBV3-1/TRBV3-2
length: 17
size: -
D: -
J: TRBJ2-5
CDR3: CASSQDLQEGLQETQYF
DNA: TGTGCCAGCAGCCAAGATCTTCAGGAGGGGCTACAAGAGACCCAGTACTTC

V: TRBV18
length: 14
size: -
D: TRBD1
J: TRBJ1-1
CDR3: CASSPRQGYTEAFF
DNA: TGTGCCAGCTCTCCGCGACAGGGGTACACTGAAGCTTTCTTT

V: TRBV28
length: 19
size: -
D: TRBD2
J: TRBJ2-3
CDR3: CASSPAGRGGTARTDTQYF
DNA: TGTGCCAGCAGTCCGGCTGGGCGGGGGGGTACGGCCCGAACAGATACGCAGTATTTT

V: TRBV6-5
length: 14
size: -
D: TRBD1
J: TRBJ2-7
CDR3: CASSSATGFHEQYF
DNA: TGTGCCAGCAGTTCCGCGACAGGGTTCCACGAGCAGTACTTC

V: TRBV2
length: 13
size: -
D: TRBD1
J: TRBJ1-1
CDR3: CASNIYRGTEAFF
DNA: TGTGCCAGCAACATTTACAGGGGGACTGAAGCTTTCTTT

V: TRBV12-3/TRBV12-4
length: 13
size: -
D: -
J: TRBJ1-6
CDR3: CASRVGWDSPLHF
DNA: TGTGCCAGCAGGGTAGGGTGGGATTCACCCCTCCACTTT

V: TRBV5-1
length: 15
size: once
D: TRBD1
J: TRBJ1-1
CDR3: CASRFSTGGAPEAFF
DNA: TGCGCCAGCAGGTTCTCGACAGGGGGCGCCCCTGAAGCTTTCTTT

V: TRBV7-8
length: 14
size: -
D: TRBD1
J: TRBJ1-4
CDR3: CASSVGQGNEKLFF
DNA: TGTGCCAGCAGCGTGGGACAGGGAAATGAAAAACTGTTTTTT

V: TRBV20-1
length: 14
size: -
D: -
J: TRBJ1-1
CDR3: CSASVRTGTTEAFF
DNA: TGCAGTGCTAGTGTCAGAACCGGGACGACTGAAGCTTTCTTT

V: TRBV28
length: 14
size: -
D: TRBD2
J: TRBJ2-7
CDR3: CASSRSGKPYEQYF
DNA: TGTGCCAGCAGCCGTAGCGGGAAACCCTACGAGCAGTACTTC

V: TRBV11-1
length: 16
size: -
D: TRBD1
J: TRBJ1-1
CDR3: CASSLGYRGLNTEAFF
DNA: TGTGCCAGCAGCTTAGGGTACAGGGGTCTGAACACTGAAGCTTTCTTT

V: TRBV9
length: 14
size: -
D: TRBD1
J: TRBJ1-1
CDR3: CASSVEETGTEAFF
DNA: TGTGCCAGCAGCGTAGAAGAGACAGGGACTGAAGCTTTCTTT

V: TRBV28
length: 18
size: -
D: -
J: TRBJ1-5
CDR3: CASPTGRSSRYSNQPQHF
DNA: TGTGCCAGCCCGACCGGACGCAGCTCCCGGTATAGCAATCAGCCCCAGCATTTT

V: TRBV10-3
length: 14
size: -
D: TRBD2
J: TRBJ2-3
CDR3: CAIRSGVSTDTQYF
DNA: TGTGCCATCAGGAGCGGGGTAAGCACAGATACGCAGTATTTT

V: TRBV5-4
length: 16
size: -
D: TRBD1
J: TRBJ1-1
CDR3: CASSSGQSSWNTEAFF
DNA: TGTGCCAGCAGCTCGGGACAGAGCAGTTGGAACACTGAAGCTTTCTTT

V: TRBV7-6
length: 16
size: -
D: TRBD2
J: TRBJ2-7
CDR3: CASSLESSGLSSEQYF
DNA: TGTGCCAGCAGCTTAGAGTCTAGCGGCCTCTCCTCCGAGCAGTACTTC

V: TRBV6-5
length: 15
size: -
D: -
J: TRBJ1-1
CDR3: CASSYSKAPNTEAFF
DNA: TGTGCCAGCAGTTACTCGAAGGCACCCAACACTGAAGCTTTCTTT

V: TRBV18
length: 15
size: -
D: -
J: TRBJ1-1
CDR3: CASSPEQDTNTEAFF
DNA: TGTGCCAGCTCACCGGAACAGGATACGAACACTGAAGCTTTCTTT

V: TRBV5-1
length: 17
size: -
D: -
J: TRBJ1-6
CDR3: CASSLDGQLPYNSPLHF
DNA: TGCGCCAGCAGCTTAGACGGTCAGCTGCCCTATAATTCACCCCTCCACTTT

V: TRBV3-1/TRBV3-2
length: 16
size: -
D: TRBD1
J: TRBJ2-2
CDR3: CASSQLTGTDTGELFF
DNA: TGTGCCAGCAGCCAATTGACAGGGACGGACACCGGGGAGCTGTTTTTT

V: TRBV6-2/TRBV6-3
length: 14
size: once
D: -
J: TRBJ1-6
CDR3: CASSYSRGGSPLHF
DNA: TGTGCCAGCAGTTACTCCAGGGGAGGTTCACCCCTCCACTTT

V: TRBV2
length: 8
size: -
D: -
J: TRBJ2-5
CDR3: CASGTQYF
DNA: TGTGCCAGCGGGACCCAGTACTTC

V: TRBV3-1/TRBV3-2
length: 15
size: -
D: -
J: TRBJ2-1
CDR3: CASSQDRGSYNEQFF
DNA: TGTGCCAGCAGCCAAGATCGGGGCTCCTACAATGAGCAGTTCTTC

V: TRBV5-4
length: 13
size: -
D: -
J: TRBJ2-1
CDR3: CASSRDSQGEQFF
DNA: TGTGCCAGCAGCCGGGACTCCCAGGGCGAGCAGTTCTTC

V: TRBV19
length: 14
size: -
D: -
J: TRBJ2-2
CDR3: CASTRTGSGGELFF
DNA: TGTGCCAGTACCCGAACAGGGTCAGGCGGGGAGCTGTTTTTT

V: TRBV5-6
length: 14
size: -
D: -
J: TRBJ1-5
CDR3: CASSGRWGNQPQHF
DNA: TGTGCCAGCAGCGGGAGGTGGGGCAATCAGCCCCAGCATTTT

V: TRBV12-3/TRBV12-4
length: 12
size: -
D: -
J: TRBJ1-1
CDR3: CASSPMGSEAFF
DNA: TGTGCCAGCAGCCCCATGGGTTCTGAAGCTTTCTTT

V: TRBV5-1
length: 15
size: once
D: -
J: TRBJ2-7
CDR3: CASSYWGDLSYEQYF
DNA: TGCGCCAGCAGCTACTGGGGGGACCTCTCCTACGAGCAGTACTTC

V: TRBV7-2
length: 13
size: -
D: -
J: TRBJ1-2
CDR3: CASSLAASGGYTF
DNA: TGTGCCAGCAGCTTAGCCGCGTCAGGCGGCTACACCTTC

V: TRBV28
length: 17
size: -
D: TRBD1
J: TRBJ2-7
CDR3: CASSVMTGTGSSYEQYF
DNA: TGTGCCAGCAGTGTTATGACAGGGACAGGGAGCTCCTACGAGCAGTACTTC

V: TRBV7-9
length: 14
size: -
D: TRBD1
J: TRBJ1-5
CDR3: CASSRTGSNQPQHF
DNA: TGTGCCAGCAGCCGGACAGGGTCAAATCAGCCCCAGCATTTT

V: TRBV6-2/TRBV6-3
length: 14
size: -
D: -
J: TRBJ1-2
CDR3: CASSYSGSNYGYTF
DNA: TGTGCCAGCAGTTACAGTGGCAGTAACTATGGCTACACCTTC

V: TRBV18
length: 16
size: -
D: -
J: TRBJ1-1
CDR3: CASSPPEKSWNTEAFF
DNA: TGTGCCAGCTCACCACCGGAGAAGAGTTGGAACACTGAAGCTTTCTTT

V: TRBV6-5
length: 13
size: -
D: TRBD1
J: TRBJ1-2
CDR3: CASRIDRGSGYTF
DNA: TGTGCCAGCAGAATTGACAGGGGTTCAGGCTACACCTTC

V: TRBV28
length: 13
size: -
D: -
J: TRBJ1-2
CDR3: CASGRGVIYGYTF
DNA: TGTGCCAGCGGTCGTGGGGTAATCTATGGCTACACCTTC

V: TRBV6-4
length: 14
size: -
D: TRBD1
J: TRBJ1-5
CDR3: CASSDGGGLQPQHF
DNA: TGTGCCAGCAGTGACGGAGGGGGCCTTCAGCCCCAGCATTTT